This note documents a single T cell receptor beta chain sequence. What it recognizes is unknown. This entry comes from a study of vaccination effects on CD4 cells after COVID-19. Study-wide findings and caveats: Few convalescent patients, and no early post-infection timepoints, were available to the study.

After expansion with viral peptide pools in the ViraFEST assay, antigen-specific CD4+ T cells were sequenced. Culture lasted about 10 days before CD4+ T cell isolation. Everyone in the study got two shots of either the BNT162b2 or mRNA-1273 vaccine. With approximately 9.6 ug/ml peptides and around 9.9 IU/ml IL-2, roughly 2.1 million PBMC per well were cultured. TCRdb keeps only in-frame clones here, not all; method: immunoSEQ multiplex PCR. The sample has around 67,000 clones, 80% to 85% seen once. The material was CD4+ T cells from PBMCs cultured with HCoV-229E spike peptides, obtained after COVID-19 vaccination. The TCR comes from a human donor who received a COVID-19 vaccine.

The DNA for the CDR3 is TGTGCCAGCAGCTCCCCGTCGACAGGGGGACCCGCAGATACGCAGTATTTT. Amino acid sequence: CASSSPSTGGPADTQYF. This sequence joins TRBV5-5 and TRBJ2-3, with 9 bases fitting TRBD1. The CDR3 has 17 residues. Germline-derived CDR1 and CDR2 are SGHKS and YYEKEE (reference sequence). After removal of 3 bases from V and 4 bases from J, the junction contained 12 bases not matched to a gene.